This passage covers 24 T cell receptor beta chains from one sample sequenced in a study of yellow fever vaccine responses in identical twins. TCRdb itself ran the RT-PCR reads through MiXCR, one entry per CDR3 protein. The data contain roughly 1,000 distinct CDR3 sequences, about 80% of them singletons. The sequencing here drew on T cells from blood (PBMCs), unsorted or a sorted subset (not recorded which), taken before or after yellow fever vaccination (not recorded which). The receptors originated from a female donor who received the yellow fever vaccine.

As DNA, the CDR3 is TGTGCCAGCAGTTCGGTGGGACTATACTACGAGCAGTACTTC. Encoded protein: CASSSVGLYYEQYF. The chain uses TRBV12-3 or TRBV12-4 and TRBJ2-7, with 7 bases fitting TRBD2. V was pared by 4 bases and J by 3 bases, with 6 bases of the junction left unmatched. The CDR3 consists of 14 residues.

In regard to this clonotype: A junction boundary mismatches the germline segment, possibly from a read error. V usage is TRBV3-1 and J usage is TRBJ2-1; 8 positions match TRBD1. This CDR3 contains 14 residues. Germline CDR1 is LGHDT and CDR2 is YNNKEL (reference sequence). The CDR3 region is CASSPWTGINEQLF. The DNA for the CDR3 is TGTGCCAGCAGCCCCTGGACAGGGATCAATGAGCAGCTCTTC.

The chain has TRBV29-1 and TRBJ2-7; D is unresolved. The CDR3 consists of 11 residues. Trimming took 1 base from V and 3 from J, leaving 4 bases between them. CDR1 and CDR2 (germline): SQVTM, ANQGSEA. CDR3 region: CSVEVVYEQYF. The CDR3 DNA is TGCAGCGTTGAAGTTGTCTACGAGCAGTACTTC.

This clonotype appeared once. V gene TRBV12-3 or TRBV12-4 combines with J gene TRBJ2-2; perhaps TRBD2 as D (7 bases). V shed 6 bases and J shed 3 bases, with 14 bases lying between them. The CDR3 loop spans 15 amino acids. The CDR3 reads CASRPGGRDTGELFF. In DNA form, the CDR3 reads TGTGCCAGCAGACCCGGGGGGCGGGACACCGGGGAGCTGTTTTTT.

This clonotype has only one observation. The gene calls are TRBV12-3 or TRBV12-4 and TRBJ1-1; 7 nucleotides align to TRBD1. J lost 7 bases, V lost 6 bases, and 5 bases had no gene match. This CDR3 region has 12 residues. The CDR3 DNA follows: TGTGCCAGCAGCCGGACAGGACTTGAAGCTTTCTTT. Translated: CASSRTGLEAFF.

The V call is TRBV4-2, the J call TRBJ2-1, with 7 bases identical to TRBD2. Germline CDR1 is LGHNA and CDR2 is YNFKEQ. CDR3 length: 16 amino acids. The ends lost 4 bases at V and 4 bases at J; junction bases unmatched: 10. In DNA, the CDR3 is TGTGCCAGCAGCCCCGCTGGCGGGGGAGCGTACAATGAGCAGTTCTTC. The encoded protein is CASSPAGGGAYNEQFF.

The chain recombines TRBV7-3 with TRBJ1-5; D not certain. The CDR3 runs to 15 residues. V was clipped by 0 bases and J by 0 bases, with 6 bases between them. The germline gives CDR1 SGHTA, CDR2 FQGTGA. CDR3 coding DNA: TGTGCCAGCAGCTTAACCGGGAATAGCAATCAGCCCCAGCATTTT. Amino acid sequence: CASSLTGNSNQPQHF.

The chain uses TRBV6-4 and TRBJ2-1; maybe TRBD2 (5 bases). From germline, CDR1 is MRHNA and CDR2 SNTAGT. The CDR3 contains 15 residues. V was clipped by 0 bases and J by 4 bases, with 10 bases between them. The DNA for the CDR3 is TGTGCCAGCAGTGACTCGAGGGCCGGGTACAATGAGCAGTTCTTC. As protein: CASSDSRAGYNEQFF.

The CDR3 nucleotides are TGTGCCAGCAGCTCGGGACTAGCTCTATACGAGCAGTACTTC. Its protein product is CASSSGLALYEQYF. V usage is TRBV7-1 and J usage is TRBJ2-7, with TRBD2 matching over 9 bases. TRBV7-1 carries the ORF label, with uncertain function. The CDR3 is made up of 14 amino acids. The V gene end was trimmed by 3 bases and the J gene end by 4 bases; junction bases not matched to a gene: 4.

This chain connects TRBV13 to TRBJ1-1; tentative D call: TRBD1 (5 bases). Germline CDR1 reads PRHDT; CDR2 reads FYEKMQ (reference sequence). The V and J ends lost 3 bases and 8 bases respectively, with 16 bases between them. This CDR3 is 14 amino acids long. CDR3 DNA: TGTGCCAGCAGCTTGAGGGACGGGGGGTCGGAAGCTTTCTTT. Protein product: CASSLRDGGSEAFF.

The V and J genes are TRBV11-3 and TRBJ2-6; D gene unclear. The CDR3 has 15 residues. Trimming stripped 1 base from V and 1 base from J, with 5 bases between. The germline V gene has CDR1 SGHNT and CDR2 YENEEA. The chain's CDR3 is CASSLGRSGANVLTF. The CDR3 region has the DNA TGTGCCAGCAGCTTAGGGCGATCTGGGGCCAACGTCCTGACTTTC.

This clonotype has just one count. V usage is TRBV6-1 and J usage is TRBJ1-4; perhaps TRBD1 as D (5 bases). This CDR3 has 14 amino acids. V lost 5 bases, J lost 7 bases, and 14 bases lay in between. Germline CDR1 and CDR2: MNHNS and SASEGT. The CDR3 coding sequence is TGTGCCAGCAGTCAAGTGGGGCTTACTGAAAAACTGTTTTTT. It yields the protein CASSQVGLTEKLFF.

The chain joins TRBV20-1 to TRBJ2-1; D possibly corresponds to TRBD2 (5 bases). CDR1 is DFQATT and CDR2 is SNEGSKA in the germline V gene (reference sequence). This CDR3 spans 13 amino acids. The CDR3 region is CSLLGGWGNEQFF. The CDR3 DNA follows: TGCAGCCTCCTAGGCGGGTGGGGCAATGAGCAGTTCTTC.

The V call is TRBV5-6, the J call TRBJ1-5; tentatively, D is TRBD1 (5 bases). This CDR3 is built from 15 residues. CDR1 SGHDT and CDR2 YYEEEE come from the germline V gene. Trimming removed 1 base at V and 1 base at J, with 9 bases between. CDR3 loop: CASSLQGRSNQPQHF. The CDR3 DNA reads TGTGCCAGCAGCTTGCAGGGTAGGAGCAATCAGCCCCAGCATTTT. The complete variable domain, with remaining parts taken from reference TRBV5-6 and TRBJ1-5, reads DAGVTQSPTHLIKTRGQQVTLRCSPKSGHDTVSWYQQALGQGPQFIFQYYEEEERQRGNFPDRFSGHQFPNYSSELNVNALLLGDSALYLCASSLQGRSNQPQHFGDGTRLSIL.

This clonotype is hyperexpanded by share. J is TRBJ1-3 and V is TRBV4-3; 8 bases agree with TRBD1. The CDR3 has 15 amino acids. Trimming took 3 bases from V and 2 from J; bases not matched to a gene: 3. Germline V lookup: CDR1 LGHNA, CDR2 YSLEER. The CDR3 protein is CASSQDRVPGNTIYF. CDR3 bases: TGCGCCAGCAGCCAGGACAGGGTGCCTGGAAACACCATATATTTT.

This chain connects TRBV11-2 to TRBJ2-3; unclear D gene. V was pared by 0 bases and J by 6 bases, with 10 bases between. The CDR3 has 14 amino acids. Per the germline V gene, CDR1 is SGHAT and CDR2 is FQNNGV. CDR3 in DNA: TGTGCCAGCAGCTTAGACGGCCCCCTGGATACGCAGTATTTT. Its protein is CASSLDGPLDTQYF.

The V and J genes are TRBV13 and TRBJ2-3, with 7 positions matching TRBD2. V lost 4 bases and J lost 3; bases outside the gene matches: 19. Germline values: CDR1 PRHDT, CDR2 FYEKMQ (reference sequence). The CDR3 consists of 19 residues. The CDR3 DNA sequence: TGTGCCAGCAGCTCACGGCGCGCGGGGGTTCCTCATGGGACAGATACGCAGTATTTT. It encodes CASSSRRAGVPHGTDTQYF.

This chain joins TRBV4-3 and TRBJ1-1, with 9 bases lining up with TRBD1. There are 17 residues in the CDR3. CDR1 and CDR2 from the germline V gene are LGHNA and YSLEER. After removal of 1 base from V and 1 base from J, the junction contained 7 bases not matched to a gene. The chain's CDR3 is CASSQAETGGGNTEAFF. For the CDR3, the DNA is TGCGCCAGCAGCCAAGCGGAAACAGGGGGCGGGAACACTGAAGCTTTCTTT.

DNA for the CDR3: TGTGCCAGCAGCTCACAGCGAGATACGCAGTATTTT. Its translation is CASSSQRDTQYF. This chain connects TRBV7-1 to TRBJ2-3; D is unclear. TRBV7-1 is classed as an ORF, of uncertain function. The CDR3 is made up of 12 amino acids. V lost 2 bases to trimming and J lost 5 bases, with 5 bases between them.

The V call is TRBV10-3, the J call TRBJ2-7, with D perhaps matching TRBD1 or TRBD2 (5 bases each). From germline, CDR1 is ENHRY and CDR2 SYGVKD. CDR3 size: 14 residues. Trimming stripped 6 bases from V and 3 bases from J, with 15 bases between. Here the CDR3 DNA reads TGTGCCATCAGATCCTCGGAGAGGGGCTACGAGCAGTACTTC. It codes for CAIRSSERGYEQYF.

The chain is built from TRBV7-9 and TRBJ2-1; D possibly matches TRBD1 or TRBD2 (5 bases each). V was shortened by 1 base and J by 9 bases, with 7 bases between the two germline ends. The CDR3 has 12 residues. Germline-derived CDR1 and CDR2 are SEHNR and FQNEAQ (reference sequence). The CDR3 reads CASSLVGTEQFF. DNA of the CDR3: TGTGCCAGCAGCTTAGTCGGGACTGAGCAGTTCTTC.

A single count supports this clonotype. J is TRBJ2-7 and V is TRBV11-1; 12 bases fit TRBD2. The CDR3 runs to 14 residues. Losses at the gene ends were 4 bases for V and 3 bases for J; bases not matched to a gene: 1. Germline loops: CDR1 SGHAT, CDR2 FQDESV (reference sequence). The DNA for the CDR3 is TGTGCCAGCAGCTCGGGACTAGCGGGCTACGAGCAGTACTTC. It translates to CASSSGLAGYEQYF.

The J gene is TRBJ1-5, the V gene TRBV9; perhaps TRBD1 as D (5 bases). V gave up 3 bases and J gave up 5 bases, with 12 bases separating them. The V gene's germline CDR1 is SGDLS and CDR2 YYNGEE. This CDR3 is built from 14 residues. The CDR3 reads CASSAGLMDQPQHF. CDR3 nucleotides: TGTGCCAGCAGCGCAGGGTTAATGGATCAGCCCCAGCATTTT.

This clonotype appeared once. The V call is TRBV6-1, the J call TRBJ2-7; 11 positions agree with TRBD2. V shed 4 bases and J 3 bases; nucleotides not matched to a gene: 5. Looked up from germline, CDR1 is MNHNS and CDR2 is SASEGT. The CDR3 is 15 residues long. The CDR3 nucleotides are TGTGCCAGCAGTGCGGATAGCGGGAGGGGCTACGAGCAGTACTTC. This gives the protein CASSADSGRGYEQYF.